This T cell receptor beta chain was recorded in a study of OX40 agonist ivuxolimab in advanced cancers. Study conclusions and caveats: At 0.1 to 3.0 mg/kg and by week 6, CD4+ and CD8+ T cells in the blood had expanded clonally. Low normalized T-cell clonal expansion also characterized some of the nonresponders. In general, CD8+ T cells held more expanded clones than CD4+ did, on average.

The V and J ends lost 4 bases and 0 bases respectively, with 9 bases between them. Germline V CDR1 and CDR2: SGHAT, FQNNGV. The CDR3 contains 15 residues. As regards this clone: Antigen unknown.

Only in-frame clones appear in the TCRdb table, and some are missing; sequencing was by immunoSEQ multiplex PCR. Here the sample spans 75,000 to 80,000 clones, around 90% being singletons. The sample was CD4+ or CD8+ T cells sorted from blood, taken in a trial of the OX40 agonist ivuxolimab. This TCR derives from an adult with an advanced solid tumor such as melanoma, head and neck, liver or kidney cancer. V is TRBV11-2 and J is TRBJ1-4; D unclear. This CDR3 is CASSSDGTTNEKLFF. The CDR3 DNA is TGTGCCAGCAGCTCAGACGGAACAACTAATGAAAAACTGTTTTTT.